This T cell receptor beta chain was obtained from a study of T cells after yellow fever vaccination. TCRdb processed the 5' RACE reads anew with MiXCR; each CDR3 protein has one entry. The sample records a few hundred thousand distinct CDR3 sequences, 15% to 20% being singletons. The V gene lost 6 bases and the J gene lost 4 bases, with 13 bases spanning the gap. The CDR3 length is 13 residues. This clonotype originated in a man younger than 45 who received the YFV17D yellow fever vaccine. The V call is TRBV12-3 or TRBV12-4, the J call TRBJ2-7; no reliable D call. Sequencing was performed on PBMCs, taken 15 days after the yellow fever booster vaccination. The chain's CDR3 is CASSYITWYEQYF. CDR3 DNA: TGTGCCAGCAGCTACATTACATGGTACGAGCAGTACTTC.